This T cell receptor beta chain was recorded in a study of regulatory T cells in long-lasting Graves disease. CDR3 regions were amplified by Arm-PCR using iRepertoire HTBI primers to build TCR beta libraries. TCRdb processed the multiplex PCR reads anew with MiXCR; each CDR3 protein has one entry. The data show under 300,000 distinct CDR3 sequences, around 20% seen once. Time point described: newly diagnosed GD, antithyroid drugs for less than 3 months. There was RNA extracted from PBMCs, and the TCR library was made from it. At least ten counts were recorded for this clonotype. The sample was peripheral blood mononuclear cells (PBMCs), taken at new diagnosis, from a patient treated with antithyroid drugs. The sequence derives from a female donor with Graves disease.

The CDR3 DNA follows: TGTGCCAGCAGCTTAGATAGCCGGCGGGACCCTGGAGCGCAGTATTTT. Amino acids: CASSLDSRRDPGAQYF. V gene TRBV11-2 combines with J gene TRBJ2-3, with D perhaps matching TRBD2 (6 bases). This CDR3 has 16 amino acids. The germline CDR1 and CDR2 sequences are SGHAT and FQNNGV. V was cut by 0 bases and J by 10 bases, with 20 bases left in between.